The 14 T cell receptor beta chains below come from one sample, sequenced in a study of blood T cell repertoires in COVID-19. Assay used: immunoSEQ multiplex PCR; TCRdb lists only in-frame clones, some missing. Among around 42,000 clones, 70% to 90% were seen once, and the ten largest hold approximately 59%. The sample taken for sequencing was peripheral blood. These receptors all come from a man between 65 and 80 years old with acute or convalescent COVID-19.

This clone occurred once. The V and J genes are TRBV6-1 and TRBJ1-3; D remains ambiguous. Germline CDR1 is MNHNS and CDR2 is SASEGT. V lost 3 bases to trimming and J lost 9 bases, with 9 bases between them. The CDR3 sequence is 12 residues long. CDR3 sequence reads: CASSETLGTIYF. The CDR3 DNA reads TGTGCCAGCAGTGAGACATTAGGCACCATATATTTT.

This chain connects TRBV19 to TRBJ1-5, with D perhaps matching TRBD1 (6 bases). Germline V lookup: CDR1 LNHDA, CDR2 SQIVND (reference sequence). The V and J ends lost 5 bases and 0 bases respectively, with 11 bases between them. This CDR3 comprises 15 residues. CDR3 nucleotide sequence: TGTGCCAGTAGTGGACAGTTTAATAGCAATCAGCCCCAGCATTTT. Protein sequence: CASSGQFNSNQPQHF.

CDR3 amino acids: CASSRTGDNYGYTF. The CDR3, as DNA: TGTGCCAGTTCACGGACAGGAGATAACTATGGCTACACCTTC. This chain uses TRBV19 with TRBJ1-2, with TRBD1 matching over 7 bases. V dropped 8 bases and J dropped 1; count of bases not matched to a gene: 7. CDR1 is LNHDA, CDR2 SQIVND, per germline (reference sequence). The CDR3 totals 14 residues.

This clone was recorded once. V and J are TRBV20-1 and TRBJ1-4; 7 nucleotides line up with TRBD1. The trim removed 8 bases at V and 8 bases at J, leaving 5 bases unmatched. The CDR3 sequence is 11 residues long. Germline assignment: CDR1 DFQATT and CDR2 SNEGSKA (reference sequence). The CDR3 loop is CSTQQGEKLFF. For the CDR3, the DNA is TGCAGTACCCAACAGGGGGAAAAACTGTTTTTT.

Comment on this clone: One end of the junction varies from germline; a read error may be responsible. V is TRBV28 and J is TRBJ1-2, with D unresolved. The CDR3 runs to 13 residues. Germline loops: CDR1 MDHEN, CDR2 SYDVKM. The CDR3 reads CASSTQPDGAYAF. As DNA, the CDR3 is TGTGCCAGCAGTACCCAACCAGACGGAGCTTATGCCTTC.

The rearrangement joins TRBV14 to TRBJ1-1; D is undetermined. CDR1 and CDR2 (germline): SGHDN, FVKESK. Trimming shortened V by 4 bases and J by 3 bases, and 9 bases separated the two germline ends. This CDR3 comprises 13 residues. CDR3 sequence reads: CASSRTRDTEAFF. CDR3 sequence (DNA): TGTGCCAGCAGCCGCACCCGGGACACTGAAGCTTTCTTT.

This rearrangement joins TRBV7-2 to TRBJ1-2; D gene ambiguous. This CDR3 contains 13 residues. V was pared by 3 bases and J by 6 bases, with 11 bases between. Looked up from germline, CDR1 is SGHTA and CDR2 is FQGNSA. This CDR3 is CASSFGFSDGYTF. The CDR3 coding sequence is TGTGCCAGCAGCTTCGGGTTTAGTGATGGCTACACCTTC.

This clone was seen only once. The chain uses TRBV7-2 and TRBJ1-6; D is ambiguous. The CDR3 spans 14 residues. With 1 base removed from V and 6 bases from J, the gap between germline ends came to 7 bases. In germline, CDR1 is SGHTA, CDR2 FQGNSA. CDR3 sequence reads: CASSLVVRNSPLHF. CDR3 DNA sequence: TGTGCCAGCAGCTTAGTAGTCCGTAATTCACCCCTCCACTTT. The full variable domain, in which reference TRBV7-2 and TRBJ1-6 provide the parts outside the CDR3, is GAGVSQSPSNKVTEKGKDVELRCDPISGHTALYWYRQSLGQGLEFLIYFQGNSAPDKSGLPSDRFSAERTGGSVSTLTIQRTQQEDSAVYLCASSLVVRNSPLHFGNGTRLTVT.

The chain combines TRBV15 with TRBJ2-4; the D gene is possibly TRBD1 (5 bases). Trimming took off 4 bases at V and 8 bases at J, with 12 bases between the two ends. Per germline, CDR1 LNHNV and CDR2 YYDKDF (reference sequence). The CDR3 length is 13 residues. The chain's CDR3 is CATSTRPRDIQYF. CDR3 nucleotide sequence: TGTGCCACCAGCACCCGACCCAGGGACATTCAGTACTTC. The entire variable domain, with the rest obtained from reference TRBV15 and TRBJ2-4, is as follows: DAMVIQNPRYQVTQFGKPVTLSCSQTLNHNVMYWYQQKSSQAPKLLFHYYDKDFNNEADTPDNFQSRRPNTSFCFLDIRSPGLGDTAMYLCATSTRPRDIQYFGAGTRLSVL.

V and J are TRBV28 and TRBJ1-5, with D perhaps TRBD1 (5 bases). Germline lookup yields CDR1 MDHEN and CDR2 SYDVKM. The V gene lost 8 bases and the J gene lost 5 bases, with 19 bases spanning the gap. This CDR3 spans 15 amino acids. The CDR3 here is CASHTGRGKYQPQHF. CDR3 in DNA: TGTGCCAGCCATACGGGGAGGGGTAAATATCAGCCCCAGCATTTT.

The J gene is TRBJ2-5, the V gene TRBV5-5; 9 bases fit TRBD1. Germline CDR1 is SGHKS and CDR2 is YYEKEE (reference sequence). V gave up 3 bases and J gave up 1 base; unmatched junction bases: 7. The CDR3 contains 16 residues. CDR3 nucleotide sequence: TGTGCCAGCAGCTCAGGACAGGGGAGAGGCCAAGAGACCCAGTACTTC. It encodes CASSSGQGRGQETQYF.

This chain uses TRBV7-9 with TRBJ1-2; 7 positions agree with TRBD1. The J segment lost 3 bases and the V segment lost 4 bases, leaving 2 bases of the junction unmatched. Germline lookup yields CDR1 SEHNR and CDR2 FQNEAQ (reference sequence). This CDR3 is 13 amino acids long. CDR3 residues: CASSSTGDYGYTF. The CDR3 region has the DNA TGTGCCAGCAGCTCAACAGGGGACTATGGCTACACCTTC.

This chain uses TRBV6-6 with TRBJ2-1, with D possibly matching TRBD1 (6 bases). Trimming removed 4 bases from V and 3 bases from J, with 13 bases in between. The CDR3 runs 15 residues. The V gene's germline CDR1 is MNHNY and CDR2 SVGAGI (reference sequence). In DNA form, the CDR3 reads TGTGCCAGCAGTTCTACGACAGGACACTACAATGAGCAGTTCTTC. This translates into CASSSTTGHYNEQFF.

In this sample, this clone turned up a few times. The chain recombines TRBV5-4 with TRBJ2-1; 12 nucleotides agree with TRBD2. J lost 4 bases, V lost 0 bases, and 8 bases had no gene match. The CDR3 spans 18 residues. Per the germline V gene, CDR1 is SGHNT and CDR2 is YYREEE (reference sequence). The CDR3 nucleotides are TGTGCCAGCAGCTTGGGACTAGCGGGAGCTGCAGCGTACAATGAGCAGTTCTTC. It yields the protein CASSLGLAGAAAYNEQFF.